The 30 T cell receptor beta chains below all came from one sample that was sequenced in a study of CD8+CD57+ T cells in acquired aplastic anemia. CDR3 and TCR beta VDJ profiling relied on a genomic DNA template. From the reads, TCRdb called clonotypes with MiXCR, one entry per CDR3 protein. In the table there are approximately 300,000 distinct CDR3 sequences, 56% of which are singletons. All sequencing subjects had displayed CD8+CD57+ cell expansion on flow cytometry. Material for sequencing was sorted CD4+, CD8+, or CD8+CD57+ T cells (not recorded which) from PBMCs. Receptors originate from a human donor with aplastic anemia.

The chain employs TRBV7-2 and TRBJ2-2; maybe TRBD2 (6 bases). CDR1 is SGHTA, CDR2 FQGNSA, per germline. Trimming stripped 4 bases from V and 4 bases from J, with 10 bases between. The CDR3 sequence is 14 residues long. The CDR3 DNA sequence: TGTGCCAGCAGCTCTAGCGCCTTCACCGGGGAGCTGTTTTTT. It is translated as CASSSSAFTGELFF.

This chain's CDR3 is CASSLTSASSYEQYF. As DNA, the CDR3 is TGCGCCAGCAGCTTGACTAGCGCTAGCTCCTACGAGCAGTACTTC. The rearrangement uses TRBV5-1 and TRBJ2-7; 7 nucleotides align to TRBD2. This CDR3 has 15 amino acids. The J segment lost 0 bases and the V segment lost 1 base, leaving 4 bases of the junction unmatched. Germline V gives CDR1 SGHRS, CDR2 YFSETQ.

The CDR3 region has the DNA TGTGCCAGCAGCTATGCCCTATTGGGGCAAGAGACCCAGTACTTC. Protein sequence: CASSYALLGQETQYF. This chain links TRBV7-9 with TRBJ2-5; D call uncertain. Germline CDR1 reads SEHNR; CDR2 reads FQNEAQ (reference sequence). Trimming stripped 4 bases from V and 2 bases from J, with 14 bases between. This CDR3 has 15 amino acids.

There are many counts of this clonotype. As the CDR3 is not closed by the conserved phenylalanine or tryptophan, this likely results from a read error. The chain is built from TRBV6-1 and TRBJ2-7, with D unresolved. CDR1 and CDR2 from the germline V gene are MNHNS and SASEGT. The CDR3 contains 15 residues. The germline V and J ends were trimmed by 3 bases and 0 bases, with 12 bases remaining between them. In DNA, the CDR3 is TGTGCCAGCAGTGACCGCCCCAGCAACTCCTACGAGCAGTACCTC. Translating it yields CASSDRPSNSYEQYL.

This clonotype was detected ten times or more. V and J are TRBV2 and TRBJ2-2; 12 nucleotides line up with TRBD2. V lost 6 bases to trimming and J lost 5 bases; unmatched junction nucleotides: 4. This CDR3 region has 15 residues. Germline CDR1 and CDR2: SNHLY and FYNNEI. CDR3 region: CASSLAGGPTGELFF. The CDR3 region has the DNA TGTGCCAGCAGCCTAGCGGGGGGGCCGACCGGGGAGCTGTTTTTT.

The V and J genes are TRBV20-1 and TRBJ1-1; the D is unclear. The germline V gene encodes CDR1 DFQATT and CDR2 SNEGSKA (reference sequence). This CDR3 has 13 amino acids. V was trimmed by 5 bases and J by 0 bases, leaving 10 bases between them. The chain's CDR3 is CSAQTPMNTEAFF. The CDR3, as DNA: TGCAGTGCTCAGACACCAATGAACACTGAAGCTTTCTTT.

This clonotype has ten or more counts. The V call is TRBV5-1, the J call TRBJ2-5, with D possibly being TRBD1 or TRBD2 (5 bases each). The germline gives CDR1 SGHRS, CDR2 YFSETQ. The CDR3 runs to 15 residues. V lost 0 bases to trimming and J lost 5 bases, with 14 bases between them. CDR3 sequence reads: CASSLDGTSWETQYF. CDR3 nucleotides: TGCGCCAGCAGCTTGGATGGGACGAGTTGGGAGACCCAGTACTTC.

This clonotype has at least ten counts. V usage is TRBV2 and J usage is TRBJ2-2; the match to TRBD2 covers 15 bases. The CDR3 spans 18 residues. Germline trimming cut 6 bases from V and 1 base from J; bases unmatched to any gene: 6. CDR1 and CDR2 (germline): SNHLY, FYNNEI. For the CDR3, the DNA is TGTGCCAGCAGCGGACTAGCGGGAGGGCCGAGGAACACCGGGGAGCTGTTTTTT. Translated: CASSGLAGGPRNTGELFF.

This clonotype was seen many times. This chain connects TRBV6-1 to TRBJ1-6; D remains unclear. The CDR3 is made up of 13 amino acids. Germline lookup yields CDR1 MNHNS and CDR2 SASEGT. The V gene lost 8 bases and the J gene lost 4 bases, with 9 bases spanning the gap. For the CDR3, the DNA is TGTGCCAGCCGGGAAGCTTATAATTCACCCCTCCACTTT. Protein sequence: CASREAYNSPLHF.

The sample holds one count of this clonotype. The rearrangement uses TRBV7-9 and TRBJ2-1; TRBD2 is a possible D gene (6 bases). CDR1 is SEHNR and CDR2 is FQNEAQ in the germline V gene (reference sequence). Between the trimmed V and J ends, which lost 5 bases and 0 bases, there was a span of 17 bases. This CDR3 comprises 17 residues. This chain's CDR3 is CASSQVAGPSSYNEQFF. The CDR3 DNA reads TGTGCCAGCAGCCAAGTGGCGGGGCCTAGCTCCTACAATGAGCAGTTCTTC.

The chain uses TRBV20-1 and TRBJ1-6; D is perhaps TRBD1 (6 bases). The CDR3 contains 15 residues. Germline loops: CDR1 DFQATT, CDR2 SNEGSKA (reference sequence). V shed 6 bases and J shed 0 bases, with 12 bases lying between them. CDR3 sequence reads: CSAKDSSSYNSPLHF. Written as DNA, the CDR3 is TGCAGTGCAAAGGACAGTAGCTCCTATAATTCACCCCTCCACTTT.

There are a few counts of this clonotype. CDR3 bases: TGTGCCAGCAAACCGACAGGGGCTGGAAACACCATATATTTT. It is translated as CASKPTGAGNTIYF. V gene TRBV27 combines with J gene TRBJ1-3; 8 bases map to TRBD1. The CDR3 runs 14 residues. V trimming: 7 bases; J trimming: 2 bases; junction bases outside the gene matches: 4. Germline loops: CDR1 MNHEY, CDR2 SMNVEV (reference sequence).

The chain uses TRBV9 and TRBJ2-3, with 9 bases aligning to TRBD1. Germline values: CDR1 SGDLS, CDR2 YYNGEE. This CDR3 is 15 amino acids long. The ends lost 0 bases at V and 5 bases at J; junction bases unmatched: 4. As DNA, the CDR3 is TGTGCCAGCAGCGTAGAACAGGGGGCGAGAGATACGCAGTATTTT. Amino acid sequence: CASSVEQGARDTQYF. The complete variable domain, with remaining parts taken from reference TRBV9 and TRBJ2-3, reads DSGVTQTPKHLITATGQRVTLRCSPRSGDLSVYWYQQSLDQGLQFLIQYYNGEERAKGNILERFSAQQFPDLHSELNLSSLELGDSALYFCASSVEQGARDTQYFGPGTRLTVL.

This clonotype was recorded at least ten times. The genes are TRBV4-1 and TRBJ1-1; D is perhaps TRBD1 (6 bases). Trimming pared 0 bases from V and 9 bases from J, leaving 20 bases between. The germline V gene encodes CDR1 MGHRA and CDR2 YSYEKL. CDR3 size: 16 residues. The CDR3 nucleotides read TGCGCCAGCAGCCAAGAAACGGCAGGGGATAGAACGAAAGCTTTCTTT. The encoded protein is CASSQETAGDRTKAFF.

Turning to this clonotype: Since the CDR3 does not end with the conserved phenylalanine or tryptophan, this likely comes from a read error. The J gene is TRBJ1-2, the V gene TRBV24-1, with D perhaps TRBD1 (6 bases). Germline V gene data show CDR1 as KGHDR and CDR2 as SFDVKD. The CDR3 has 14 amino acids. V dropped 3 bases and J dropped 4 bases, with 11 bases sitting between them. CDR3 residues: CATSDRGGSYGYTS. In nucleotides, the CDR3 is TGTGCCACCAGTGATCGAGGGGGATCCTATGGCTACACCTCC.

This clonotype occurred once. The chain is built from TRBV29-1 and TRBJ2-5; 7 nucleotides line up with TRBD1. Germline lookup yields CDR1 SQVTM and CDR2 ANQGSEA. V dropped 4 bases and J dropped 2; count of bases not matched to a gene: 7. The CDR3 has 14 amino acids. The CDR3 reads CSVAGTDHQETQYF. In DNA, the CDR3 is TGCAGCGTTGCGGGGACAGATCATCAAGAGACCCAGTACTTC. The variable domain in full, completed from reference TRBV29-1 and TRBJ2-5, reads SAVISQKPSRDICQRGTSLTIQCQVDSQVTMMFWYRQQPGQSLTLIATANQGSEATYESGFVIDKFPISRPNLTFSTLTVSNMSPEDSSIYLCSVAGTDHQETQYFGPGTRLLVL.

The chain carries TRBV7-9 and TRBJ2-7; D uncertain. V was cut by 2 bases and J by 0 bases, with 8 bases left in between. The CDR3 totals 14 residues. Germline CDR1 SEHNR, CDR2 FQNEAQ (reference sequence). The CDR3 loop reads CASSLRDNSYEQYF. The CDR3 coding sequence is TGTGCCAGCAGCTTACGCGACAACTCCTACGAGCAGTACTTC. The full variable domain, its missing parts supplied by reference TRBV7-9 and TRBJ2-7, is DTGVSQNPRHKITKRGQNVTFRCDPISEHNRLYWYRQTLGQGPEFLTYFQNEAQLEKSRLLSDRFSAERPKGSFSTLEIQRTEQGDSAMYLCASSLRDNSYEQYFGPGTRLTVT.

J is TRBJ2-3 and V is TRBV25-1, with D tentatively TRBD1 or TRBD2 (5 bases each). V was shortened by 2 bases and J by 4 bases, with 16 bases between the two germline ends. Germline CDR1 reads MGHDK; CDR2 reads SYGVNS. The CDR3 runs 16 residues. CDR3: CASSEGWGSHADTQYF. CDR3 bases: TGTGCCAGCAGTGAAGGGTGGGGGTCCCACGCAGATACGCAGTATTTT.

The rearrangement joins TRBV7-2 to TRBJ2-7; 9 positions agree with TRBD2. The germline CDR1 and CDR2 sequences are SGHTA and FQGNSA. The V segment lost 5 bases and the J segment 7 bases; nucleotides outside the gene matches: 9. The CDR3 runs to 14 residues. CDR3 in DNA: TGTGCCAGCAGCCCTAACGGACTAGCGCGGGAGCAGTACTTC. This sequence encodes CASSPNGLAREQYF.

The CDR3 DNA is TGTGCCAGTAGTATCGGGGAGGGGGGCCCCTACGAGCAGTACTTC. Encoded protein: CASSIGEGGPYEQYF. V and J are TRBV19 and TRBJ2-7, with D possibly matching TRBD2 (7 bases). Germline CDR1 reads LNHDA; CDR2 reads SQIVND (reference sequence). V lost 3 bases and J 2 bases, leaving 14 bases between the germline ends. The CDR3 consists of 15 residues.

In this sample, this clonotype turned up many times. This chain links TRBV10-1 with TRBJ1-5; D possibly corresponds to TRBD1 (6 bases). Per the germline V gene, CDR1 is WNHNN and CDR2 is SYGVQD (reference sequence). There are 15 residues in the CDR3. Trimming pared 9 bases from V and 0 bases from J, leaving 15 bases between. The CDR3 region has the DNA TGCGCCAGTCGGCGGGACACCTATAGCAATCAGCCCCAGCATTTT. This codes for CASRRDTYSNQPQHF.

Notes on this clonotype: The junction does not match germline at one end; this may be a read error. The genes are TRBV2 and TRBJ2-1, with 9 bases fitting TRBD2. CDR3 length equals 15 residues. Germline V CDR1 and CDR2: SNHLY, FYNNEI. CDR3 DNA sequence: TGTGCCAGCAGCGAAGGGACTAGCAGCCTCAATGAGCAGTTCTTC. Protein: CASSEGTSSLNEQFF.

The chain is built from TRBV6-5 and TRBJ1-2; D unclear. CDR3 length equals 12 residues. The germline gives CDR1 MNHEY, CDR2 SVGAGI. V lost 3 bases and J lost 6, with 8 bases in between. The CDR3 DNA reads TGTGCCAGCAGTTATGAGGGAAATGGCTACACCTTC. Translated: CASSYEGNGYTF.

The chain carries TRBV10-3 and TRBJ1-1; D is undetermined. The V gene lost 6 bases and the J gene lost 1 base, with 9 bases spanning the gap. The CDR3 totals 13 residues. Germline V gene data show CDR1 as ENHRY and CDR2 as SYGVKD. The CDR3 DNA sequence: TGTGCCATCAGCCCTGGGTCGAACACTGAAGCTTTCTTT. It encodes CAISPGSNTEAFF.

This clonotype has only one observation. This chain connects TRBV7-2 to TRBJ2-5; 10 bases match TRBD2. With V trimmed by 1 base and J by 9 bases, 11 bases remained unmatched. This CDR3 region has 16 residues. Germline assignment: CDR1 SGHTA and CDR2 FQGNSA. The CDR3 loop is CASSLDPSGGARSQYF. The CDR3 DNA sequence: TGTGCCAGCAGCTTAGACCCGAGCGGGGGGGCAAGGTCCCAGTACTTC.

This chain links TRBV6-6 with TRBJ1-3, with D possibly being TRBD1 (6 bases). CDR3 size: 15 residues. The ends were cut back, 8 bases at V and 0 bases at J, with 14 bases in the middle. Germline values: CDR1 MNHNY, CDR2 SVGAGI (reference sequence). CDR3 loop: CASHPDSVSGNTIYF. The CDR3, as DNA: TGTGCCAGCCACCCGGACAGCGTCTCTGGAAACACCATATATTTT.

CDR3 loop: CASTWDIPYEQYF. The CDR3 DNA follows: TGTGCCAGCACGTGGGACATCCCCTACGAGCAGTACTTC. V gene TRBV6-5 combines with J gene TRBJ2-7; tentatively, D is TRBD1 (6 bases). V lost 7 bases, J lost 2 bases, and 12 bases lay in between. The CDR3 length is 13 residues. CDR1 and CDR2 from the germline V gene are MNHEY and SVGAGI.

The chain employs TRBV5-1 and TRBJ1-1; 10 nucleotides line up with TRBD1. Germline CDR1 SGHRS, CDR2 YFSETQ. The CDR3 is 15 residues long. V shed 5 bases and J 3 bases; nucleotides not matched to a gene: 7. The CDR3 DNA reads TGCGCCAGCAGGACAGGGGGCTTGTCGGACACTGAAGCTTTCTTT. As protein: CASRTGGLSDTEAFF.

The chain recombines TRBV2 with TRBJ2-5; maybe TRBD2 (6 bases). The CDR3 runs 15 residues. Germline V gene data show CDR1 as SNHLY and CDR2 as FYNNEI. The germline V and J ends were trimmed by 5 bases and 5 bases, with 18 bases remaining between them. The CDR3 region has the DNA TGTGCCAGCAGTATGGGTCTACTGGCGGGGGAGACCCAGTACTTC. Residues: CASSMGLLAGETQYF.

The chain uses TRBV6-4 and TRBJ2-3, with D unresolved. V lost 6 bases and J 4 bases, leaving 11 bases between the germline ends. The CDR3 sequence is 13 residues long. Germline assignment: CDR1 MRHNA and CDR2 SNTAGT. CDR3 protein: CASSATLPDTQYF. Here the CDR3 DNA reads TGTGCCAGCAGCGCGACCCTACCAGATACGCAGTATTTT.